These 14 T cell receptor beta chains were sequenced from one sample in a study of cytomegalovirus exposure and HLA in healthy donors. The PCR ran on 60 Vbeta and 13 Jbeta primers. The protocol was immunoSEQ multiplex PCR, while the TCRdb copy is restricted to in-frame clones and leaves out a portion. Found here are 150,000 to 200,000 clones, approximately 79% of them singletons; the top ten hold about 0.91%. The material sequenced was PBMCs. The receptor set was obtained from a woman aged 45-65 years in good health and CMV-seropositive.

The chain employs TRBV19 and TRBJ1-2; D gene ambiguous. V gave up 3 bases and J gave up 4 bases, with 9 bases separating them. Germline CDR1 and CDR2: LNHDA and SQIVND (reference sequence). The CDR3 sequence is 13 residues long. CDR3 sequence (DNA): TGTGCCAGTAGTATCCGTGAGGGCTATGGCTACACCTTC. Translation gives CASSIREGYGYTF.

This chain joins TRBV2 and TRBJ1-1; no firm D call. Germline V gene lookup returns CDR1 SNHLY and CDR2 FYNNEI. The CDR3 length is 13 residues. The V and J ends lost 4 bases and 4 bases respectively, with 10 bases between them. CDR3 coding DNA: TGTGCCAGCAGTGTATACCAGTCCACTGAAGCTTTCTTT. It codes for CASSVYQSTEAFF.

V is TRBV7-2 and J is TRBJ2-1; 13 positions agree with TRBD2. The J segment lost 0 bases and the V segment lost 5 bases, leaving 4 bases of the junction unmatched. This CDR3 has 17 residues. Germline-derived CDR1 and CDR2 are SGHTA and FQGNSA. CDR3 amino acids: CASSPRTSGSSYNEQFF. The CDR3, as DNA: TGTGCCAGCAGCCCCCGGACTAGCGGGAGCTCCTACAATGAGCAGTTCTTC.

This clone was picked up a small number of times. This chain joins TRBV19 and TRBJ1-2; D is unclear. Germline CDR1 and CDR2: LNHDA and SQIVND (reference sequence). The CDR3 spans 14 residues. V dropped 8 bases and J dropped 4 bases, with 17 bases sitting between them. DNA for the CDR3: TGTGCCAGTCGCTTTGCCAACAGAACCTATGGCTACACCTTC. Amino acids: CASRFANRTYGYTF. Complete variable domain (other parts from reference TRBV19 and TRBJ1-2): DGGITQSPKYLFRKEGQNVTLSCEQNLNHDAMYWYRQDPGQGLRLIYYSQIVNDFQKGDIAEGYSVSREKKESFPLTVTSAQKNPTAFYLCASRFANRTYGYTFGSGTRLTVV.

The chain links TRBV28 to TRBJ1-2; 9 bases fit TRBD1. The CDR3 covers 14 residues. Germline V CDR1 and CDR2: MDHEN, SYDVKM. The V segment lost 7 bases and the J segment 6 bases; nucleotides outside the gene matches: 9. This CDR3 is CASTSVGQGHGYTF. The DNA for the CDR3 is TGTGCCAGCACCTCCGTGGGACAGGGCCATGGCTACACCTTC.

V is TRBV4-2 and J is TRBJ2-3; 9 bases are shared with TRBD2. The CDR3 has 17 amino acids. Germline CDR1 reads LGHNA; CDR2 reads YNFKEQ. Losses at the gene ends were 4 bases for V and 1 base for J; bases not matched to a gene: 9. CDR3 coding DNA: TGTGCCAGCAGCCGAAGGGGCGGGGGGGAGGGCACAGATACGCAGTATTTT. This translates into CASSRRGGGEGTDTQYF.

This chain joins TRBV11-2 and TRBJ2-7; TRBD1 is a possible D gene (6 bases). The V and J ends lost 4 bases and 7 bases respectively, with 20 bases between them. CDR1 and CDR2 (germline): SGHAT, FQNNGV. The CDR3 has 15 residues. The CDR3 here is CASSSPRGRASEQYF. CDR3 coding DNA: TGTGCCAGCAGCTCTCCCAGGGGAAGGGCCAGTGAGCAGTACTTC.

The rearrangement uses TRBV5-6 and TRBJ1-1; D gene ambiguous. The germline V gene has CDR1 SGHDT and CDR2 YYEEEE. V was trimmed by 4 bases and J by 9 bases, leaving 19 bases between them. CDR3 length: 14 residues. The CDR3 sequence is CASSHNIYQIKAFF. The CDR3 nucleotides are TGTGCCAGCAGCCACAATATATACCAAATTAAAGCTTTCTTT.

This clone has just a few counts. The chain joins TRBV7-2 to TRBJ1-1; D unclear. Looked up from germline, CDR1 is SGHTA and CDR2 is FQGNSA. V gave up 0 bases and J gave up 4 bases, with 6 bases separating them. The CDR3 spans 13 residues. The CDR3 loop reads CASSLALPTEAFF. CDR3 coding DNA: TGTGCCAGCAGCTTAGCCCTCCCCACTGAAGCTTTCTTT.

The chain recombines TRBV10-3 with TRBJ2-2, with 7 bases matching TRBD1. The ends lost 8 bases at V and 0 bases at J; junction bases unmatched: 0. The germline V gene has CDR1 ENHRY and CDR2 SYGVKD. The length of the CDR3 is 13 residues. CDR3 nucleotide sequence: TGTGCCATCGGGACAGCGAACACCGGGGAGCTGTTTTTT. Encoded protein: CAIGTANTGELFF.

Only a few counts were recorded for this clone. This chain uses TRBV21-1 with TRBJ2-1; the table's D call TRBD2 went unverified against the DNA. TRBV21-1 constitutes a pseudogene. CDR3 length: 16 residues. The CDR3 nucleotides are TGTGCCAGCAAGCTAAGAGCGGGAGTAATCAACAATGAGCAGTTCTTC. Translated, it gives CASKLRAGVINNEQFF.

The CDR3: CASSEGLAGAGELFF. In DNA form, the CDR3 reads TGTGCCAGCAGTGAAGGTCTAGCGGGGGCAGGGGAGCTGTTTTTT. The chain carries TRBV2 and TRBJ2-2, with 10 nucleotides matching TRBD2. Germline-derived CDR1 and CDR2 are SNHLY and FYNNEI. The junction had 4 bases not matched to a gene; V was cut back by 1 base and J by 8 bases. This CDR3 is built from 15 residues. Together with reference TRBV2 and TRBJ2-2, the CDR3 gives the full variable domain: EPEVTQTPSHQVTQMGQEVILRCVPISNHLYFYWYRQILGQKVEFLVSFYNNEISEKSEIFDDQFSVERPDGSNFTLKIRSTKLEDSAMYFCASSEGLAGAGELFFGEGSRLTVL.

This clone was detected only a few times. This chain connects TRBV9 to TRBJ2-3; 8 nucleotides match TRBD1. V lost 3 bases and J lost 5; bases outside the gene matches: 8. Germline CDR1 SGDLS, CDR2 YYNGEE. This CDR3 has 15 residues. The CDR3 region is CASSGTGRDGDTQYF. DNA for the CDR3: TGTGCCAGCAGCGGGACAGGGCGAGATGGAGATACGCAGTATTTT.

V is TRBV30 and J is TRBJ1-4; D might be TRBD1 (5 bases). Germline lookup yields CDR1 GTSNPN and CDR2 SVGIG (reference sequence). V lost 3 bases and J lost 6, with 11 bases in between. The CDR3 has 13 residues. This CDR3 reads CAWRDGAHEKLFF. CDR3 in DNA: TGTGCCTGGAGGGATGGGGCTCATGAAAAACTGTTTTTT.